This T cell receptor (beta chain) was documented in a study of T cells expressing NK-cell markers. Study as a whole: Obtained from sorted CD3+CD56+NKG2C+, CD3+CD56+NKG2C- and CD3+CD56-NKG2C+ T cells were the TCR beta repertoires. Eight donors were sequenced, seven testing HCMV-seropositive and one testing seronegative.

Note on this clonotype: The antigen remains undetermined.

After re-calling the 5' RACE reads, TCRdb lists one entry per CDR3 protein, DNA absent. The sample's table shows about 260,000 distinct CDR3 sequences. Notes on the study in general: Of the CD8+ T cell pool in about six donors, roughly 1.0-7.0% was accounted for by dominant NKG2C+ clonotypes. The CD3+CD56-NKG2C+ fraction was also led by these clonotypes in a few donors.

Sequencing used blood T cells: a sorted CD56 or NKG2C T cell subset, CD4+ or CD8+ T cells, or bulk PBMC T cells (not recorded which). The sequence was obtained from a woman aged 18-69 years in good health.

The CDR3 region is CASSPRQRNEQFF. This rearrangement joins TRBV7-2 to TRBJ2-1. This CDR3 is 13 amino acids long. Germline values: CDR1 SGHTA, CDR2 FQGNSA.